This is a list of T cell receptor beta chains from one sample in a study of CD8+ T cells in alopecia areata. The method was immunoSEQ multiplex PCR; TCRdb's version includes in-frame clones alone and lacks a portion of them. The sample holds 200,000 to 250,000 clones; more than 30% are singletons and the top ten take 0.48%. The sample here was CD4+ T cells sorted from blood, taken at roughly week 30, from a patient treated with tofacitinib. The source of these receptors is a human donor with alopecia areata. Each CDR3 is given with its conserved first and last residue. The D gene is left open where the match is weak. Clone size is not always given. Where it is, it says once, few, many or a class for expanded clones.

TRBJ1-2	TRBV6-1	few	-	TGTGCCAGCCGTCCCACCCGTCAAGCCTATGGCTACACCTTC	CASRPTRQAYGYTF
TRBJ2-1	TRBV7-9	few	-	TGTGCCAGCGGGACCTACAATGAGCAGTTCTTC	CASGTYNEQFF
TRBJ2-1	TRBV5-1	many	-	TGCGCCAGCAGCCCGGACGCGGGGTCCTACAATGAGCAGTTCTTC	CASSPDAGSYNEQFF
TRBJ2-3	TRBV29-1	-	TRBD2	TGCAGCGCTAGGAGGGTGGCTAGCGGCACTAGCACAGATACGCAGTATTTT	CSARRVASGTSTDTQYF
TRBJ2-7	TRBV6-5	few	TRBD2	TGTGCCAGCAGTCGGACTAGCGGGAGTCAGCACGAGCAGTACTTC	CASSRTSGSQHEQYF
TRBJ1-1	TRBV5-1	-	-	TGCGCCAGCAGCAAGGGACCACAGAACACTGAAGCTTTCTTT	CASSKGPQNTEAFF
TRBJ2-7	TRBV30	-	-	TGTGCCTGGAGTCGAGACAGAAATTCCTACGAGCAGTACTTC	CAWSRDRNSYEQYF
TRBJ2-3	TRBV10-3	many	-	TGTGCCATCAAAAGGAGCGGACCCACAGATACGCAGTATTTT	CAIKRSGPTDTQYF
TRBJ2-3	TRBV9	-	TRBD2	TGTGCCAGCAGCGTAGTCCCGGGCGGGAGTGGTACGCAGTATTTT	CASSVVPGGSGTQYF
TRBJ2-4	TRBV7-9	few	-	TGTGCCAGCAGCTTAGACGGCCTAGCCAAAAACATTCAGTACTTC	CASSLDGLAKNIQYF
TRBJ2-3	TRBV25-1	once	-	TGTGCCAGCAGTATCACAGATACGCAGTATTTT	CASSITDTQYF
TRBJ2-1	TRBV6-6	-	-	TGTGCCAGCAGCGCCAAGTGGGCAGGGGCTATGGATGAGCAGTTCTTC	CASSAKWAGAMDEQFF
TRBJ2-1	TRBV7-9	-	TRBD1	TGTGCCACCAGACAGGGATCCTACAATGAGCAGTTCTTC	CATRQGSYNEQFF
TRBJ2-5	TRBV2	-	TRBD1	TGTGCCAGCACTATTGACAGGGAGGAGACCCAGTACTTC	CASTIDREETQYF
TRBJ1-5	TRBV7-2	few	-	TGTGCCAGCAGCGCCTCAAGCAATCAGCCCCAGCATTTT	CASSASSNQPQHF
TRBJ1-2	TRBV27	once	TRBD1	TGTGCCAGCAGTCCCTGGACAGGGAAAGGCTATGGCTACACCTTC	CASSPWTGKGYGYTF
TRBJ2-1	TRBV7-2	-	-	TGTGCCAGCAGCTCAATACCCCGGACAAGGGGCGATGAGCAGTTCTTC	CASSSIPRTRGDEQFF
TRBJ1-2	TRBV7-9	few	-	TGTGCCAGCAGCTTAGCAGGGGATGGCTACACCTTC	CASSLAGDGYTF
TRBJ1-5	TRBV7-2	few	-	TGTGCCAGCAGCTTAGATTCGCCACGGCATAGCAATCAGCCCCAGCATTTT	CASSLDSPRHSNQPQHF
TRBJ2-2	TRBV9	-	-	TGTGCCAGCAGCGCCGGGACTAACACCGGGGAGCTGTTTTTT	CASSAGTNTGELFF
TRBJ1-1	TRBV19	few	TRBD1	TGTGCCAGTAGTCCCATTGACAGGGCCCTGGGGACTGAAGCTTTCTTT	CASSPIDRALGTEAFF
TRBJ1-2	TRBV9	-	-	TGTGCCAGCAGCGTAGTTCCGCCCTATGGCTACACCTTC	CASSVVPPYGYTF
TRBJ2-1	TRBV29-1	few	TRBD2	TGCAGCGTTGAGGAGCGGGGACCCTACAATGAGCAGTTCTTC	CSVEERGPYNEQFF
TRBJ1-1	TRBV30	-	-	TGTGCCTGGAGTGTACTAGGCAACACTGAAGCTTTCTTT	CAWSVLGNTEAFF
TRBJ1-2	TRBV4-2	once	-	TGTGCCAGCAGCCAAGAACGGCAGGGAGGTTGGGGCTACACCTTC	CASSQERQGGWGYTF
TRBJ2-5	TRBV7-9	many	-	TGTGCCAGCAGCCCCAGGGGTGTGGCGGGAGAGGAGACCCAGTACTTC	CASSPRGVAGEETQYF
TRBJ1-2	TRBV9	-	-	TGTGCCAGCAGCGTACGGGCATGGCCTGAGGCCTTC	CASSVRAWPEAF
TRBJ1-2	TRBV30	few	-	TGTGCCTGGGGTCGCTATGGGGATAATGGCTACACCTTC	CAWGRYGDNGYTF
TRBJ1-2	TRBV7-6	few	-	TGTGCCAGCAGCTCCTCGACAGGACAACTTGGCTACACCTTC	CASSSSTGQLGYTF